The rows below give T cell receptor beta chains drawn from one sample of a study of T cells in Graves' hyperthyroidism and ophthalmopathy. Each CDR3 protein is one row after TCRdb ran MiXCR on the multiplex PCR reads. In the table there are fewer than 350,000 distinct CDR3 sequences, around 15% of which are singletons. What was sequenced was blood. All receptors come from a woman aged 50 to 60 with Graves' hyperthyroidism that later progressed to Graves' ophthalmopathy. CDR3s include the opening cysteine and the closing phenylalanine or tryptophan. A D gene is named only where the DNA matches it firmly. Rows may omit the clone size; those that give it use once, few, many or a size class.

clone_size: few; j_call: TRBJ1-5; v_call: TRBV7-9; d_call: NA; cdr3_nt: TGTGCCAGCAGCTTAGGTACGGTCCCCAATCAGCCCCAGCATTTT; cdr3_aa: CASSLGTVPNQPQHF
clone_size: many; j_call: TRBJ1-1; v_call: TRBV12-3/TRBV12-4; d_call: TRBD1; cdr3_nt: TGTGCCAGCAGTAACAGGGGGTTCACTGAAGCTTTCTTT; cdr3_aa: CASSNRGFTEAFF
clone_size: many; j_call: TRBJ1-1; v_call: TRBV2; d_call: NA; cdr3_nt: TGTGCCAGCAAGTCCGACCTTAACACTGAAGCTTTCTTT; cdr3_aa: CASKSDLNTEAFF
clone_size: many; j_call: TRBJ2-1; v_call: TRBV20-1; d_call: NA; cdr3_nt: TGCAGTGCATCCACCGGACTACCCGCCGACAATGAGCAGTTCTTC; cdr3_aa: CSASTGLPADNEQFF
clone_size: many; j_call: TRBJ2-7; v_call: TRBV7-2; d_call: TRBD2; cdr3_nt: TGTGCCAGCTCCCGACGGGGAGCTAGCGGGGGTCGCTACGAGCAGTACTTC; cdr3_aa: CASSRRGASGGRYEQYF
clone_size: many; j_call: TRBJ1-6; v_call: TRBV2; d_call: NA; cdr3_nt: TGTGCCAGCAGAGTTCAGACAGGCGGTAATTCACCCCTCCACTTT; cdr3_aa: CASRVQTGGNSPLHF
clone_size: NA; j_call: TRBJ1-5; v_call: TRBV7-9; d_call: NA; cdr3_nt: TGTGCCAACAGCTCTATTGCGGGGCGCAATCAGCCCCAGCATTTT; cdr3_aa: CANSSIAGRNQPQHF
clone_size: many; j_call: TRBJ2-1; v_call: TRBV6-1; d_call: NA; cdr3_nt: TGTGCCAGCCGACCCTACGAAGCCAATGAGCAGTTCTTC; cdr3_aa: CASRPYEANEQFF
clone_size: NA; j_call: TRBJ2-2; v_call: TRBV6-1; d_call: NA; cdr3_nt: TGTGCCAGCGAAACATCTCTGAACACCGGGGAGCTGTTTTTT; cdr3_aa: CASETSLNTGELFF
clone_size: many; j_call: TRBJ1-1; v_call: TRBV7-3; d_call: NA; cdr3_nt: TGTGCCAGCAGCTCCGGGTGGGGGGAAGCTTTCTTT; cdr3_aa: CASSSGWGEAFF
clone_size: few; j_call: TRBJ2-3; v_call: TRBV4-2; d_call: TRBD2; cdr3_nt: TGTGCCAGCAGCCGAGTCCCGGGTAGCGGGAGTTGGGCAGATACGCAGTATTTT; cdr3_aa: CASSRVPGSGSWADTQYF
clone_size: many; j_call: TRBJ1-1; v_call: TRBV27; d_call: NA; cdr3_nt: TGTGCCAGCAGTTTATCAGGGGACGGCACTGAAGCTTTCTTT; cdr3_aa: CASSLSGDGTEAFF
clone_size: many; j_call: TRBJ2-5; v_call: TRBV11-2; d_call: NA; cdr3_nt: TGTGCCAGCAGCTTATTGGCAGGGGGAGGAGAGACCCAGTACTTC; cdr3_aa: CASSLLAGGGETQYF
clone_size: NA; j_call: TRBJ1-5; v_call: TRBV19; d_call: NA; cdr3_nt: TGTGCCAGTAGCTGGACCTTTCATAGGTATCAGCCCCAGCATTTT; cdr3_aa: CASSWTFHRYQPQHF
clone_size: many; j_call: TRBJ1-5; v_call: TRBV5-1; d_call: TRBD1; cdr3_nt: TGCGCCAGCAGCTCTCAGGGGGCCGGTCAGCCCCAGCATTTT; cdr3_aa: CASSSQGAGQPQHF
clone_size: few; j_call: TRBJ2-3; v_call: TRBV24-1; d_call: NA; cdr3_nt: TGTGCCACCAGTGATTTAGGCCAGAACACAGATACGCAGTATTTT; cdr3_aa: CATSDLGQNTDTQYF
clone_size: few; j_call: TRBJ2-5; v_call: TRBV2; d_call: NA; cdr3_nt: TGTGCCAGCACCGCCAGGGGCCAGTACCAAGAGACCCAGTACTTC; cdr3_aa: CASTARGQYQETQYF
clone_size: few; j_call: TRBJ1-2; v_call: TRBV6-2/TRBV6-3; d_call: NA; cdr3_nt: TGTGCCAGCACCCACCTTTCGGGTAGACTTGGCTACACCTTC; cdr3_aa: CASTHLSGRLGYTF